Below, one T cell receptor beta chain is given with its context. Its antigen is undetermined. The record originates from a study of T cell responses to AZD1222 COVID-19 vaccine. Study-wide background: Second-dose schedules of about 4 or about 12 weeks were combined. The study's findings and limits: In a largely white British group with more females than males, clonal diversity was possibly underestimated. Targets within unmutated variant regions were reportedly found for nearly half of spike-specific TCRs.

The method was immunoSEQ multiplex PCR; TCRdb's version includes in-frame clones alone and lacks a portion of them. This table holds about 140,000 clones, roughly 90% found once. This TCR came from an adult in good health. Material: peripheral blood, obtained on day 0 of AZD1222 vaccination.

As DNA, the CDR3 is TGTGCCTGGAGGGGCTCTGGAAACACCATATATTTT. Amino acid sequence: CAWRGSGNTIYF. The rearrangement links TRBV30 to TRBJ1-3; D gene unclear. The CDR3 length is 12 residues. Deletions cut 3 bases from V and 0 bases from J, with 3 bases between. The germline V gene encodes CDR1 GTSNPN and CDR2 SVGIG (reference sequence).